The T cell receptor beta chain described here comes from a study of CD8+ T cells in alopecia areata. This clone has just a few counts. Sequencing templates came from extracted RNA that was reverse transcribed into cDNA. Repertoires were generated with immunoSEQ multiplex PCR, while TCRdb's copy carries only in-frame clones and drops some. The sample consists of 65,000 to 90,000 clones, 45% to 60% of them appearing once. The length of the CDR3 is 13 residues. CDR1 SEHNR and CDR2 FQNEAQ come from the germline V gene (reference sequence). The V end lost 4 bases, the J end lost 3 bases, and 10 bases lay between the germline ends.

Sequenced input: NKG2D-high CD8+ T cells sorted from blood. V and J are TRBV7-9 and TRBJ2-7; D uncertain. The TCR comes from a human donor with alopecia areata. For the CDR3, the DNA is TGTGCCAGCAGCTCCTCCCTGAACTACGAGCAGTACTTC. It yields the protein CASSSSLNYEQYF.